The rows below give T cell receptor beta chains drawn from one sample of a study of cytomegalovirus exposure and HLA in healthy donors. Clones were read by immunoSEQ multiplex PCR, and TCRdb kept only the in-frame ones, dropping some. The repertoire consists of some 120,000 clones, with roughly 78% occurring once and the leading ten covering 7.5% to 9.5%. The sample consisted of PBMCs. The receptor set was obtained from a man aged 30 to 45 in good health and CMV-seropositive. CDR3s leave out the opening cysteine and the closing phenylalanine or tryptophan. Size values are once, few and many counts, or a class for expanded clones, and some rows have none.

CDR3 | size | V | length | J
ASSLGGGRETQY | . | TRBV25-1 | 12 | TRBJ2-5
ASSEEYYNSPLH | . | TRBV6-1 | 12 | TRBJ1-6
ASSPGYNEQF | few | TRBV9 | 10 | TRBJ2-1
AISESAGARNTEAF | . | TRBV10-3 | 14 | TRBJ1-1
ASSLALDGDTGELF | . | TRBV5-1 | 14 | TRBJ2-2
ASSLGGAAADTQY | . | TRBV7-3 | 13 | TRBJ2-3
ASSLWKGQGGYEQY | few | TRBV27 | 14 | TRBJ2-7
ASSLSSWGGETQY | . | TRBV7-9 | 13 | TRBJ2-5
ASSDWGDQPQH | . | TRBV6-1 | 11 | TRBJ1-5
ASGLYVTGGNTIY | . | TRBV12-5 | 13 | TRBJ1-3
ASSLTSDEQY | . | TRBV11-2 | 10 | TRBJ2-7
ASSEPGQGMGYEQY | . | TRBV6-1 | 14 | TRBJ2-7
ASSLGQQYGYT | . | TRBV28 | 11 | TRBJ1-2
ASSILTSGGTDTQY | . | TRBV19 | 14 | TRBJ2-3
AWSLNRGGYYGYT | once | TRBV30 | 13 | TRBJ1-2
ASSGREICNEKLF | . | TRBV7-3 | 13 | TRBJ1-4
ASSQALTQFYGYT | . | TRBV4-1 | 13 | TRBJ1-2
ASSLGLAGASTDTQY | once | TRBV5-1 | 15 | TRBJ2-3
ASSLTAGTGPTNEKLF | . | TRBV27 | 16 | TRBJ1-4
ADRGLAGGEPSDNEQF | . | TRBV7-4 | 16 | TRBJ2-1
ASSQLGQGTVEQF | . | TRBV2 | 13 | TRBJ2-1
ASSLAGSGNTIY | . | TRBV5-4 | 12 | TRBJ1-3
ASSQGDGGAGGVYEQY | . | TRBV4-2 | 16 | TRBJ2-7
ASSLRNPGYDTLQY | . | TRBV7-2 | 14 | TRBJ2-4
ASSFSEDRVFEKLF | . | TRBV13 | 14 | TRBJ1-4
ATSRDLSGGAYNSPLH | . | TRBV15 | 16 | TRBJ1-6